This record concerns one T cell receptor (beta chain) sequence. CDR3 length equals 13 residues. V was cut by 6 bases and J by 3 bases, with 11 bases left in between. The V gene's germline CDR1 is MNHNY and CDR2 SVGAGI (reference sequence). The data were produced by immunoSEQ multiplex PCR, yet TCRdb's version contains in-frame clones alone and is incomplete. The sample lists around 31,000 clones, roughly nine tenths occurring once. This entry belongs to a study of blood T cell repertoires in COVID-19. Study as a whole: T cells, B-cell-depleted T cells, or PBMCs provided the cDNA or gDNA that served as material.

This rearrangement joins TRBV6-6 to TRBJ1-1; D perhaps matches TRBD1 (5 bases). Sequenced: peripheral blood. The origin of this receptor is a human donor with active COVID-19. The donor label of this sample is uncertain. CDR3 region: CASRSGAYTEAFF. CDR3 sequence (DNA): TGTGCCAGCAGGTCTGGGGCGTACACTGAAGCTTTCTTT.